Each of the 6 T cell receptor beta chains below was sequenced from the same sample in a study of cytomegalovirus exposure and HLA in healthy donors. Both 60 Vbeta primers and 13 Jbeta primers went into the PCR. Some clones are missing from TCRdb's copy, which holds only in-frame ones; the method was immunoSEQ multiplex PCR. The sample carries over 40,000 clones, roughly nine tenths recorded once. The source material was PBMCs. The receptors here all came from a woman in her forties in good health and CMV-seropositive.

The chain recombines TRBV13 with TRBJ2-4, with TRBD2 matching 12 bases. V gave up 2 bases and J gave up 4 bases; unmatched junction bases: 6. Germline CDR1 PRHDT, CDR2 FYEKMQ (reference sequence). The CDR3 loop spans 17 amino acids. The CDR3 DNA is TGTGCCAGCAGCTTATGGGCTAGCGGGGGGGCAAAAAACATTCAGTACTTC. Protein sequence: CASSLWASGGAKNIQYF.

V usage is TRBV6-6 and J usage is TRBJ2-7; D is perhaps TRBD2 (5 bases). The CDR3 covers 15 residues. The V gene's germline CDR1 is MNHNY and CDR2 SVGAGI (reference sequence). V lost 6 bases to trimming and J lost 3 bases, with 18 bases between them. The CDR3 loop is CASSPSAGVNYEQYF. In nucleotides, the CDR3 is TGTGCCAGCAGCCCCAGTGCCGGGGTTAACTACGAGCAGTACTTC.

The chain combines TRBV19 with TRBJ2-2; the D gene is possibly TRBD1 (6 bases). The CDR3 has 15 residues. V lost 6 bases and J 4 bases, leaving 15 bases between the germline ends. Germline V lookup: CDR1 LNHDA, CDR2 SQIVND (reference sequence). CDR3 coding DNA: TGTGCCAGTAGGGGGGCAGACGTTTTCACCGGGGAGCTGTTTTTT. It codes for CASRGADVFTGELFF.

This clone was seen a handful of times. The chain recombines TRBV18 with TRBJ2-1; TRBD2 matches 11 bases. The CDR3 length is 17 residues. The germline CDR1 and CDR2 sequences are KGHSH and LQKENI. The V and J ends lost 3 bases and 6 bases, in that order; junction bases with no gene match: 10. DNA of the CDR3: TGTGCCAGCTCACCCGGGACTAGCGGCCGAAAACCCAATGAGCAGTTCTTC. This encodes CASSPGTSGRKPNEQFF.

This chain connects TRBV19 to TRBJ2-7; no definite D call. V lost 8 bases and J 1 base, leaving 9 bases between the germline ends. CDR3 length: 12 residues. CDR1 and CDR2 from the germline V gene are LNHDA and SQIVND (reference sequence). The CDR3: CASLSGSYEQYF. The CDR3 DNA follows: TGTGCCAGTTTATCAGGTTCCTACGAGCAGTACTTC.

In its sample, this clone was seen once. The chain couples TRBV6-1 to TRBJ1-1, with 7 positions matching TRBD1. The V and J ends lost 4 bases and 4 bases, in that order; junction bases with no gene match: 3. This CDR3 is built from 13 residues. Germline loops: CDR1 MNHNS, CDR2 SASEGT. CDR3 nucleotides: TGTGCCAGCAGTGCTACAGGGGTCACTGAAGCTTTCTTT. Amino acid sequence: CASSATGVTEAFF.